This TCR beta chain came from a study of cytomegalovirus exposure and HLA in healthy donors. The PCR made use of 60 Vbeta and 13 Jbeta primers. Using immunoSEQ multiplex PCR, the repertoire was profiled, and TCRdb retains in-frame clones only, with some absent. The table includes about 130,000 clones, more than 75% detected once. After removal of 5 bases from V and 1 base from J, the junction contained 8 bases not matched to a gene. CDR1 is MDHEN and CDR2 is SYDVKM in the germline V gene. The CDR3 totals 15 residues. V usage is TRBV28 and J usage is TRBJ2-7; 7 bases align to TRBD2. The sequence derives from a man aged 25-40 years in good health and CMV-seronegative. Source material: PBMCs. CDR3 coding DNA: TGTGCCAGCAGTAGGCTGACGGGGGGTTCCTACGAGCAGTACTTC. Translated: CASSRLTGGSYEQYF.